The clone carrying this T cell receptor (beta chain) was found a few times. The data belong to a study of T-cell memory formation after mild COVID-19. At the level of the study: TCR clusters showed largely donor specificity.

CDR1 and CDR2 from the germline V gene are SGHNT and YENEEA. The CDR3 contains 16 residues. V was shortened by 0 bases and J by 2 bases, with 13 bases between the two germline ends. TCRdb re-analysed the 5' RACE reads in MiXCR, keeping a single row per CDR3 protein. This table holds about 90,000 distinct CDR3 sequences, about an eighth found once. This clonotype originated in an adult woman who had mild COVID-19 (a few samples of this study predate the infection). Cell type and time point are not known. The material sequenced was PBMCs or a T cell subset sorted from them (not recorded which). The V and J genes are TRBV11-3 and TRBJ1-2; unclear D gene. The CDR3 DNA reads as TGTGCCAGCAGCTTAGACCTTAGACCGGGGAACTATGGCTACACCTTC. Protein sequence: CASSLDLRPGNYGYTF.